This entry lists 27 T cell receptor beta chains sequenced from one sample in a study of control samples from healthy donors and cancer patients. Assay: immunoSEQ multiplex PCR; the TCRdb copy retains only in-frame clones and omits some. The sample records roughly 52,000 clones, 95% to 97% being singletons. The sequenced material came from blood. Source of these receptors: a woman aged 30 to 39 in good health.

The chain links TRBV29-1 to TRBJ1-1; tentatively, D is TRBD1 (5 bases). CDR3 size: 16 residues. CDR1 is SQVTM, CDR2 ANQGSEA, per germline. Trimming removed 2 bases at V and 0 bases at J, with 16 bases between. The CDR3 DNA reads as TGCAGCGTTGAATTCAGGTTAGTGGGGCTGAACACTGAAGCTTTCTTT. Translated: CSVEFRLVGLNTEAFF.

As DNA, the CDR3 is TGTGCCAGCACAGGCAGAGGAGCTAACTATGGCTACACCTTC. Residues: CASTGRGANYGYTF. The chain links TRBV28 to TRBJ1-2; no definite D call. Germline loops: CDR1 MDHEN, CDR2 SYDVKM. V was trimmed by 7 bases and J by 0 bases, leaving 12 bases between them. The CDR3 runs 14 residues.

Here the CDR3 DNA reads TGCAGCGCAAATCCGGGAATAAAGAATGAGCAGTTCTTC. Residues: CSANPGIKNEQFF. The chain couples TRBV29-1 to TRBJ2-1, with TRBD2 as a possible D gene (5 bases). The germline V and J ends were trimmed by 7 bases and 7 bases, with 17 bases remaining between them. The CDR3 totals 13 residues. CDR1 and CDR2 (germline): SQVTM, ANQGSEA.

V and J are TRBV5-1 and TRBJ2-3; 8 positions agree with TRBD1. The V gene end was trimmed by 4 bases and the J gene end by 1 base; junction bases not matched to a gene: 2. Germline V gives CDR1 SGHRS, CDR2 YFSETQ. The CDR3 loop spans 14 amino acids. Here the CDR3 reads CASSMDRGTDTQYF. The CDR3 DNA follows: TGCGCCAGCAGCATGGACAGGGGCACAGATACGCAGTATTTT.

This clone was counted once. The CDR3 DNA is TGTGCCATGACGGACCGCCCGAACACTGAAGCTTTCTTT. It is translated as CAMTDRPNTEAFF. The gene calls are TRBV2 and TRBJ1-1; D is undetermined. V lost 10 bases and J 1 base, leaving 13 bases between the germline ends. Germline V gene sequence: CDR1 SNHLY, CDR2 FYNNEI. The CDR3 totals 13 residues.

The genes are TRBV3-1 (or the pseudogene TRBV3-2) and TRBJ2-3, with 12 bases identical to TRBD2. Germline lookup yields CDR1 LGHDT and CDR2 YNNKEL (reference sequence). J lost 5 bases, V lost 0 bases, and 3 bases had no gene match. The CDR3 runs to 16 residues. The chain's CDR3 is CASSQEVLAGGDTQYF. The CDR3 DNA sequence: TGTGCCAGCAGCCAAGAAGTACTAGCGGGAGGAGATACGCAGTATTTT.

The chain is built from TRBV13 and TRBJ2-7; D is uncertain. The CDR3 extends over 12 amino acids. Trimming removed 4 bases at V and 0 bases at J, with 4 bases between. CDR1 and CDR2 from the germline V gene are PRHDT and FYEKMQ (reference sequence). The CDR3 sequence is CASSSSSYEQYF. The CDR3 region has the DNA TGTGCCAGCAGCTCTTCCTCCTACGAGCAGTACTTC.

The gene calls are TRBV25-1 and TRBJ2-3, with 9 bases identical to TRBD1. The CDR3 runs 17 residues. The germline CDR1 and CDR2 sequences are MGHDK and SYGVNS. The V gene end was trimmed by 4 bases and the J gene end by 2 bases; junction bases not matched to a gene: 10. CDR3 nucleotides: TGTGCCAGCAGTGCCCCCGGGACAGGGTTGTTCACAGATACGCAGTATTTT. Its protein is CASSAPGTGLFTDTQYF.

This clone was recorded only once. The chain joins TRBV5-5 to TRBJ2-3; TRBD2 matches 7 bases. The CDR3 spans 17 residues. Looked up from germline, CDR1 is SGHKS and CDR2 is YYEKEE (reference sequence). Trimming took 1 base from V and 6 from J; bases not matched to a gene: 14. The CDR3 sequence is CASSLTNLAVAADTQYF. DNA of the CDR3: TGTGCCAGCAGCTTGACAAACCTAGCGGTAGCCGCCGATACGCAGTATTTT.

The rearrangement joins TRBV11-3 to TRBJ2-2; D might be TRBD1 (6 bases). This CDR3 contains 14 residues. Germline V gene lookup returns CDR1 SGHNT and CDR2 YENEEA. The V gene lost 6 bases and the J gene lost 1 base, with 9 bases spanning the gap. CDR3 in amino acids: CASSLQGNTGELFF. DNA of the CDR3: TGTGCCAGCAGTTTACAGGGGAACACCGGGGAGCTGTTTTTT.

The V call is TRBV2, the J call TRBJ1-6; 7 nucleotides align to TRBD1. CDR3 size: 15 residues. V was pared by 5 bases and J by 6 bases, with 7 bases of the junction left unmatched. In germline, CDR1 is SNHLY, CDR2 FYNNEI. CDR3 loop: CASSRQGVGNSPLHF. CDR3 DNA: TGTGCCAGCAGTAGACAGGGAGTTGGTAATTCACCCCTCCACTTT.

V usage is TRBV28 and J usage is TRBJ2-4; D is ambiguous. This CDR3 region has 15 residues. CDR1 and CDR2 (germline): MDHEN, SYDVKM. The germline V and J ends were trimmed by 5 bases and 0 bases, with 11 bases remaining between them. CDR3 sequence (DNA): TGTGCCAGCAGTCCGGACCCTCTAGCCAAAAACATTCAGTACTTC. Translating it yields CASSPDPLAKNIQYF.

This chain uses TRBV4-1 with TRBJ2-7; either TRBD1 or TRBD2 may supply D (5 bases each). V gave up 4 bases and J gave up 0 bases, with 13 bases separating them. Germline V gives CDR1 MGHRA, CDR2 YSYEKL. This CDR3 has 15 residues. In DNA, the CDR3 is TGCGCCAGCAGCCGACAAGAGGGGAGCTCCTACGAGCAGTACTTC. Translated, it gives CASSRQEGSSYEQYF.

This rearrangement joins TRBV10-2 to TRBJ1-3; D gene ambiguous. Trimming shortened V by 0 bases and J by 3 bases, and 9 bases separated the two germline ends. Per germline, CDR1 WSHSY and CDR2 SAAADI. The CDR3 is made up of 15 amino acids. CDR3 coding DNA: TGCGCCAGCAGTGAGTCCATGGGTCGTGGAAACACCATATATTTT. Its protein product is CASSESMGRGNTIYF.

The gene calls are TRBV21-1 and TRBJ1-2; the D call of TRBD1 is as the table states it, not checked on the DNA. TRBV21-1 is shown as a pseudogene. The length of the CDR3 is 13 residues. The CDR3, as DNA: TGTGCCGGACCGGGACAGGGGATCTATGGCTACACCTTC. Protein product: CAGPGQGIYGYTF.

The chain carries TRBV5-4 and TRBJ1-2; D might be TRBD1 (6 bases). V lost 0 bases to trimming and J lost 6 bases, with 21 bases between them. The germline V gene encodes CDR1 SGHNT and CDR2 YYREEE (reference sequence). The CDR3 is made up of 17 amino acids. The CDR3 is CASSLVGAGRGLHGYTF. The CDR3 bases are TGTGCCAGCAGCTTGGTCGGGGCAGGGAGGGGGTTACATGGCTACACCTTC.

This chain uses TRBV6-4 with TRBJ2-3; 10 bases are shared with TRBD2. The V gene's germline CDR1 is MRHNA and CDR2 SNTAGT. V shed 4 bases, J shed 3 bases, and the junction held 7 bases outside the gene matches. This CDR3 is 16 amino acids long. The DNA for the CDR3 is TGTGCCAGCAGTGCTGCCCCGGGACTAGCGACAGATACGCAGTATTTT. Translating it yields CASSAAPGLATDTQYF.

The CDR3 is CASERVTDTQYF. The DNA of the CDR3 is TGTGCCAGCGAGCGAGTCACAGATACGCAGTATTTT. This chain uses TRBV2 with TRBJ2-3; D is uncertain. The CDR3 sequence is 12 residues long. V gave up 8 bases and J gave up 2 bases, with 8 bases separating them. CDR1 is SNHLY and CDR2 is FYNNEI in the germline V gene.

V is TRBV7-2 and J is TRBJ2-3, with a weak D call TRBD1 (6 bases). This CDR3 is 15 amino acids long. V was clipped by 3 bases and J by 2 bases, with 12 bases between them. From germline, CDR1 is SGHTA and CDR2 FQGNSA. CDR3 sequence (DNA): TGTGCCAGCAGCTTGGTAGGGACAAACACAGATACGCAGTATTTT. As protein: CASSLVGTNTDTQYF. Full variable domain (remainder filled in from reference TRBV7-2 and TRBJ2-3): GAGVSQSPSNKVTEKGKDVELRCDPISGHTALYWYRQSLGQGLEFLIYFQGNSAPDKSGLPSDRFSAERTGGSVSTLTIQRTQQEDSAVYLCASSLVGTNTDTQYFGPGTRLTVL.

The rearrangement links TRBV5-4 to TRBJ2-2, with TRBD1 matching 8 bases. Germline assignment: CDR1 SGHNT and CDR2 YYREEE (reference sequence). CDR3 length: 16 residues. V trimming: 0 bases; J trimming: 6 bases; junction bases outside the gene matches: 7. The CDR3 DNA is TGTGCCAGCAGCTTGGGTCTGGACAGGGACTCCGGGGAGCTGTTTTTT. Translating it yields CASSLGLDRDSGELFF.

The V call is TRBV2, the J call TRBJ2-1, with 14 bases identical to TRBD2. This CDR3 is 16 amino acids long. CDR1 SNHLY and CDR2 FYNNEI come from the germline V gene. J gave up 7 bases and V 6 bases, and 8 bases lay outside the gene matches. DNA of the CDR3: TGTGCCAGCAGACCTCGACTAGCGGGAGGGCCGAATGAGCAGTTCTTC. Its protein is CASRPRLAGGPNEQFF.

The chain uses TRBV30 and TRBJ2-7; TRBD2 aligns across 13 bases. Germline CDR1 reads GTSNPN; CDR2 reads SVGIG (reference sequence). V dropped 3 bases and J dropped 6; count of bases not matched to a gene: 2. This CDR3 region has 13 residues. This CDR3 is CAWRTSGRSEQYF. As DNA, the CDR3 is TGTGCCTGGAGGACTAGCGGGAGGAGCGAGCAGTACTTC.

V is TRBV7-3 and J is TRBJ1-1; D gene unclear. Germline assignment: CDR1 SGHTA and CDR2 FQGTGA. The CDR3 totals 14 residues. V lost 2 bases to trimming and J lost 4 bases, with 11 bases between them. The CDR3 is CASSLGDLGTEAFF. The CDR3 DNA reads as TGTGCCAGCAGCTTAGGGGATTTGGGCACTGAAGCTTTCTTT.

This rearrangement joins TRBV3-1 (or the pseudogene TRBV3-2) to TRBJ2-7; D unclear. Germline V gene lookup returns CDR1 LGHDT and CDR2 YNNKEL (reference sequence). This CDR3 region has 13 residues. Trimming stripped 3 bases from V and 0 bases from J, with 6 bases between. In DNA form, the CDR3 reads TGTGCCAGCAGCCACGGAAGCTCCTACGAGCAGTACTTC. It specifies CASSHGSSYEQYF.

This chain uses TRBV27 with TRBJ1-5; D unresolved. Germline lookup yields CDR1 MNHEY and CDR2 SMNVEV (reference sequence). CDR3 length equals 13 residues. The V end lost 3 bases, the J end lost 0 bases, and 3 bases lay between the germline ends. CDR3 loop: CASSFRSNQPQHF. The CDR3 DNA sequence: TGTGCCAGCAGTTTCCGTAGCAATCAGCCCCAGCATTTT.

This clone was observed a single time. The chain uses TRBV5-1 and TRBJ2-7; D remains ambiguous. The germline V gene has CDR1 SGHRS and CDR2 YFSETQ. This CDR3 contains 15 residues. The V gene lost 1 base and the J gene lost 0 bases, with 11 bases spanning the gap. CDR3 nucleotides: TGCGCCAGCAGCTTGACCATCGCTAGCTCCTACGAGCAGTACTTC. It translates to CASSLTIASSYEQYF. Complete variable domain (other parts from reference TRBV5-1 and TRBJ2-7): KAGVTQTPRYLIKTRGQQVTLSCSPISGHRSVSWYQQTPGQGLQFLFEYFSETQRNKGNFPGRFSGRQFSNSRSEMNVSTLELGDSALYLCASSLTIASSYEQYFGPGTRLTVT.

The chain recombines TRBV13 with TRBJ1-3; D possibly corresponds to TRBD1 (6 bases). The germline CDR1 and CDR2 sequences are PRHDT and FYEKMQ (reference sequence). This CDR3 contains 13 residues. Trimming left V 4 bases short and J 4 bases short, with 8 bases between. The CDR3 region is CASSWDKGNTIYF. DNA of the CDR3: TGTGCCAGCAGCTGGGACAAAGGAAACACCATATATTTT.